One T cell receptor beta chain is described in this entry. The sample is drawn from a study of blood T cell repertoires in COVID-19. Background on the study: T cells, B-cell-depleted T cells, or PBMCs provided the cDNA or gDNA that served as material.

Sequenced by immunoSEQ multiplex PCR; TCRdb stores in-frame clones only, minus some. This table has some 66,000 clones, 85% to 90% appearing once. The clonotype was recovered from a human donor with active COVID-19. The donor label of this sample is uncertain. Sequencing input: peripheral blood.

CDR3 in DNA: TGTGCCAGCAGCTTAGGGGCTAGCATCGTCGAGACCCAGTACTTC. Protein product: CASSLGASIVETQYF. This chain joins TRBV7-9 and TRBJ2-5, with a possible D match to TRBD2 (5 bases). In germline, CDR1 is SEHNR, CDR2 FQNEAQ (reference sequence). CDR3 length: 15 residues. The V and J ends lost 1 base and 5 bases respectively, with 14 bases between them.